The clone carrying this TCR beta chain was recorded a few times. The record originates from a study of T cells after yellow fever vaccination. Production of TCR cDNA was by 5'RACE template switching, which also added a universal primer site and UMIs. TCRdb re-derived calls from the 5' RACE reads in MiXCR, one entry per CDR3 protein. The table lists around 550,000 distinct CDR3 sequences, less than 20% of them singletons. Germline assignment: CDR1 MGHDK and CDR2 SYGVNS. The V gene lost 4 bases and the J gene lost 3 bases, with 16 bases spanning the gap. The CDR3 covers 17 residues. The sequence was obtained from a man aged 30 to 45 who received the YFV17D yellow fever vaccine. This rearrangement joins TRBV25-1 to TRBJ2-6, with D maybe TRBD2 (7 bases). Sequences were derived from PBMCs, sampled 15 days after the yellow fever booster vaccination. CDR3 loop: CASSGIAGALGANVLTF. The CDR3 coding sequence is TGTGCCAGCAGTGGGATCGCGGGGGCGCTTGGGGCCAACGTCCTGACTTTC.